This TCR beta chain was identified in a study of shared clonotypes between healthy human individuals. CDR3 length: 15 residues. V was pared by 3 bases and J by 4 bases, with 12 bases between. Germline V CDR1 and CDR2: SNHLY, FYNNEI. Points on this clone: The antigen is unknown.

The table came from immunoSEQ multiplex PCR; TCRdb's copy has only in-frame clones and leaves some out. The top ten hold roughly 0.57% of the sample, which has over a million clones, more than 75% seen once. General study findings and limits: Naive subsets generally had larger estimated richness than memory subsets.

Sequencing was carried out using memory CD4+ T cells from PBMCs. Described subset: CD45RA-negative fraction. The chain employs TRBV2 and TRBJ2-2; D is possibly TRBD1 (5 bases). The receptor comes from a man aged 18 to 30 in good health. Some clones in this sample may be carry-over from other donors' samples. CDR3 protein: CASSESWQGTGELFF. In DNA form, the CDR3 reads TGTGCCAGCAGTGAGAGTTGGCAGGGCACCGGGGAGCTGTTTTTT.